The T cell receptor (beta chain) under discussion was sequenced for a study of T cells in Graves' hyperthyroidism and ophthalmopathy. Study results and limitations: Ophthalmopathy, which appeared later, was predicted by the model a median roughly 6.4 months before onset.

Template material for amplifying TCR beta CDR3 regions consisted of RNA transcripts. The primer set for the first-round RT-PCR of the TCR CDR3 was HTBI. TCRdb analysed the multiplex PCR reads with MiXCR anew, one entry per CDR3 protein. Of about 640,000 distinct CDR3 sequences listed, about a fifth are singletons. This clonotype was observed a handful of times. What it binds is not known. The junction had 8 bases not matched to a gene; V was cut back by 0 bases and J by 5 bases. The germline V gene has CDR1 SGHNT and CDR2 YYREEE (reference sequence). The CDR3 length is 15 residues. The material sequenced was blood. This chain connects TRBV5-4 to TRBJ2-7; TRBD2 agrees at 7 bases. The TCR was taken from a man aged 30-40 years with Graves' ophthalmopathy. The DNA of the CDR3 is TGTGCCAGCAGCTTGGCCGGCGGGAGAAGAGACGAGCAGTACTTC. As protein: CASSLAGGRRDEQYF.